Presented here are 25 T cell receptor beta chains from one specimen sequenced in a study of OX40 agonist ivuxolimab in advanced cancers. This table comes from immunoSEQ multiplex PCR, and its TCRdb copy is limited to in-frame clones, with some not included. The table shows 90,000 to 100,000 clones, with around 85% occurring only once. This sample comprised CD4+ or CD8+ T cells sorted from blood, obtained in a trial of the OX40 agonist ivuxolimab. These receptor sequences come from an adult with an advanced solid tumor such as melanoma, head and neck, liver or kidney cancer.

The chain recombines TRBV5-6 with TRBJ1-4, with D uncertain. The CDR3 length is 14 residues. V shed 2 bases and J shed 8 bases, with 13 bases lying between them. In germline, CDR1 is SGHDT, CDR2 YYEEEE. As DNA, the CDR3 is TGTGCCAGCAGCTTCACTGCTAACAAAGAAAAACTGTTTTTT. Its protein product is CASSFTANKEKLFF.

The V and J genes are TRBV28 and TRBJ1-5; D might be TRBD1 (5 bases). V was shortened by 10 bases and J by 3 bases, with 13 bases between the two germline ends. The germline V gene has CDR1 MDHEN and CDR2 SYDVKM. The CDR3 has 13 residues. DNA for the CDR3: TGTGCCATCTCCCGGGACTCCAATCAGCCCCAGCATTTT. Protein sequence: CAISRDSNQPQHF. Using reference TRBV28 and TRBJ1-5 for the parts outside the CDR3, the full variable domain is DVKVTQSSRYLVKRTGEKVFLECVQDMDHENMFWYRQDPGLGLRLIYFSYDVKMKEKGDIPEGYSVSREKKERFSLILESASTNQTSMYLCAISRDSNQPQHFGDGTRLSIL.

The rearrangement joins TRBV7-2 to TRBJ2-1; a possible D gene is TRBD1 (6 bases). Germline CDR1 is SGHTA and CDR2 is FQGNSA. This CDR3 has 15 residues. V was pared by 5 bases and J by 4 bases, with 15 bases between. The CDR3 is CASSPSTGPYNEQFF. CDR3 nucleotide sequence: TGTGCCAGCAGCCCCAGTACAGGGCCTTACAATGAGCAGTTCTTC.

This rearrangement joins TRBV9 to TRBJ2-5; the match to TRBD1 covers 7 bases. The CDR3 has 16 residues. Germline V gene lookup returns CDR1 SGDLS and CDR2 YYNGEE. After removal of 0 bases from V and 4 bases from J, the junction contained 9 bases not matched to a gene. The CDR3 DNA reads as TGTGCCAGCAGCGTAGGGGCGGGCAGGGGGTCAGAGACCCAGTACTTC. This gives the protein CASSVGAGRGSETQYF.

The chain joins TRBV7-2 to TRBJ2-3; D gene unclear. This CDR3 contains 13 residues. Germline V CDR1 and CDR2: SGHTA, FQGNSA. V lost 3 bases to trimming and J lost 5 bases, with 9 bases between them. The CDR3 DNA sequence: TGTGCCAGCAGCTTTAATTCCGGAGATACGCAGTATTTT. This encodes CASSFNSGDTQYF.

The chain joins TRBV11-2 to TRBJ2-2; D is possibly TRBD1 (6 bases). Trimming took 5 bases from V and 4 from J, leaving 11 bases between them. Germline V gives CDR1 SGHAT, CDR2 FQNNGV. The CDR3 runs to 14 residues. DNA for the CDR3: TGTGCCAGCAGCCCCACAGGGACCACCGGGGAGCTGTTTTTT. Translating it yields CASSPTGTTGELFF. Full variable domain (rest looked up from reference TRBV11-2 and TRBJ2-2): EAGVAQSPRYKIIEKRQSVAFWCNPISGHATLYWYQQILGQGPKLLIQFQNNGVVDDSQLPKDRFSAERLKGVDSTLKIQPAKLEDSAVYLCASSPTGTTGELFFGEGSRLTVL.

CDR3 in amino acids: CASSVVGGYNEQFF. The CDR3 DNA reads TGTGCCAGCAGCGTAGTTGGTGGGTACAATGAGCAGTTCTTC. V usage is TRBV9 and J usage is TRBJ2-1; D is unresolved. Germline V gene data show CDR1 as SGDLS and CDR2 as YYNGEE. This CDR3 has 14 amino acids. V lost 0 bases and J 4 bases, leaving 8 bases between the germline ends.

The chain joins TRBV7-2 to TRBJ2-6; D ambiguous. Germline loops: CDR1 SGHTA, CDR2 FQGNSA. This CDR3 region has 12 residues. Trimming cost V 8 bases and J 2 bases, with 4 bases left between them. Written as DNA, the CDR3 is TGTGCCAGCGGCGCTGGGGCCAACGTCCTGACTTTC. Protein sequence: CASGAGANVLTF.

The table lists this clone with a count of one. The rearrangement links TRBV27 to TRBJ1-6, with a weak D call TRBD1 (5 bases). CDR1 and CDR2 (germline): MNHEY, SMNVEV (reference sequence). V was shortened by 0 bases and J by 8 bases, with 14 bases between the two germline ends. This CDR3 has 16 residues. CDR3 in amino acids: CASSLSSTGGYSPLHF. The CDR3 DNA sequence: TGTGCCAGCAGTTTATCGTCGACGGGGGGGTATTCACCCCTCCACTTT.

CDR3 DNA: TGTGCCAGTAGTATGCAGGGAGTCGGGGAAGGAGATACGCAGTATTTT. It is translated as CASSMQGVGEGDTQYF. This sequence joins TRBV19 and TRBJ2-3, with D perhaps assigned TRBD1 or TRBD2 (5 bases each). Trimming cost V 3 bases and J 5 bases, with 18 bases left between them. Germline V lookup: CDR1 LNHDA, CDR2 SQIVND (reference sequence). The CDR3 length is 16 residues.

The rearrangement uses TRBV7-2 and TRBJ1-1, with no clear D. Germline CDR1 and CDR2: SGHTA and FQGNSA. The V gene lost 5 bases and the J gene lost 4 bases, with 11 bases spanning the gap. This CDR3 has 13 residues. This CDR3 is CASSPGRSTEAFF. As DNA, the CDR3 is TGTGCCAGCAGCCCGGGCCGATCCACTGAAGCTTTCTTT.

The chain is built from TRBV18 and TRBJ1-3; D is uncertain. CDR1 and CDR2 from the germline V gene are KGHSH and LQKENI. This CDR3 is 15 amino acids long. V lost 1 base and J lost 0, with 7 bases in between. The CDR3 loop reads CASSPLDISGNTIYF. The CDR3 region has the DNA TGTGCCAGCTCACCACTCGACATCTCTGGAAACACCATATATTTT.

CDR3: CASSPRLAGAGELFF. The DNA of the CDR3 is TGTGCCAGCAGCCCGCGACTAGCGGGAGCCGGGGAGCTGTTTTTT. This chain links TRBV14 with TRBJ2-2; 12 positions match TRBD2. The CDR3 sequence is 15 residues long. With V trimmed by 4 bases and J by 6 bases, 3 bases remained unmatched. The germline gives CDR1 SGHDN, CDR2 FVKESK.

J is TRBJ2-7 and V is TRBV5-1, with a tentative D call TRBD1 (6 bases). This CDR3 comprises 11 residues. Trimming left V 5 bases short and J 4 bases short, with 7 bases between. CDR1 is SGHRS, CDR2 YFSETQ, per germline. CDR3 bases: TGCGCCAGCAGAGGGGGTTACGAGCAGTACTTC. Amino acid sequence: CASRGGYEQYF.

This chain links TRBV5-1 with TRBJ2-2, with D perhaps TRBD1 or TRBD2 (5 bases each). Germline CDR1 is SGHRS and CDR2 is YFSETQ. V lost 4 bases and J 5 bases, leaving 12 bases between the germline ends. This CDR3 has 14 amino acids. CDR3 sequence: CASSLPGQTGELFF. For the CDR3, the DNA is TGCGCCAGCAGCCTCCCGGGGCAGACCGGGGAGCTGTTTTTT.

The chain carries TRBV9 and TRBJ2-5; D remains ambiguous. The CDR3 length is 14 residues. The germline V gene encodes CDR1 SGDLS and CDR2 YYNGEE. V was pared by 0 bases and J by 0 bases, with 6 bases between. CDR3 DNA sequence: TGTGCCAGCAGCGTAGCAGGAGACCAAGAGACCCAGTACTTC. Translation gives CASSVAGDQETQYF.

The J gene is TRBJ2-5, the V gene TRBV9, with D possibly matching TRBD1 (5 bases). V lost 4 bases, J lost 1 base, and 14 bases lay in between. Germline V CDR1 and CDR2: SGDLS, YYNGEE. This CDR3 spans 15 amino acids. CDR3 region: CASSTTPTGQETQYF. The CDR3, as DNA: TGTGCCAGCAGCACCACTCCAACAGGCCAAGAGACCCAGTACTTC. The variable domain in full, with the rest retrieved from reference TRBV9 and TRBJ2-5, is DSGVTQTPKHLITATGQRVTLRCSPRSGDLSVYWYQQSLDQGLQFLIQYYNGEERAKGNILERFSAQQFPDLHSELNLSSLELGDSALYFCASSTTPTGQETQYFGPGTRLLVL.

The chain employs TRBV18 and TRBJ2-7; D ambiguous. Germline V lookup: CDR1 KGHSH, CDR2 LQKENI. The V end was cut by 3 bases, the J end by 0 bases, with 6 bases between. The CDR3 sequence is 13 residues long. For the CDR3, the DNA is TGTGCCAGCTCACCTCCAGACTCCTACGAGCAGTACTTC. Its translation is CASSPPDSYEQYF.

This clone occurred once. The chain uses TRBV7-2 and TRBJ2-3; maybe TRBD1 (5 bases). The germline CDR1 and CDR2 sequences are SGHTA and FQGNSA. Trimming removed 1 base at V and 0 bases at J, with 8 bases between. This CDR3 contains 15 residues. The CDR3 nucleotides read TGTGCCAGCAGCTTAGTGGCAGGGAGCACAGATACGCAGTATTTT. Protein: CASSLVAGSTDTQYF.

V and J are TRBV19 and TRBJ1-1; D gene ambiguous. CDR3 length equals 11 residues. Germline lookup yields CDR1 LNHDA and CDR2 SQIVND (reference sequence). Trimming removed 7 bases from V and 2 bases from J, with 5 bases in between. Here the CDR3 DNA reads TGTGCCAGTAAGTACAACACTGAAGCTTTCTTT. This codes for CASKYNTEAFF.

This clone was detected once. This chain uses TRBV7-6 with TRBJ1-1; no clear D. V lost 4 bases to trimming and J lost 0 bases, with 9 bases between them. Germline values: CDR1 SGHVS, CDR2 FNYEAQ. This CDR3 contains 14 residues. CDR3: CASSSRTVNTEAFF. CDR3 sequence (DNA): TGTGCCAGCAGCTCCCGGACGGTGAACACTGAAGCTTTCTTT.

CDR3: CASSESGRGDIQYF. CDR3 nucleotides: TGTGCCAGCAGCGAGTCAGGGAGAGGGGACATTCAGTACTTC. The rearrangement joins TRBV7-8 to TRBJ2-4; D might be TRBD1 or TRBD2, each matching 5 bases. The CDR3 has 14 residues. Germline values: CDR1 SGHVS, CDR2 FQNEAQ. V lost 5 bases and J lost 8, with 16 bases in between. The full variable domain, its missing parts supplied by reference TRBV7-8 and TRBJ2-4, is GAGVSQSPRYKVAKRGQDVALRCDPISGHVSLFWYQQALGQGPEFLTYFQNEAQLDKSGLPSDRFFAERPEGSVSTLKIQRTQQEDSAVYLCASSESGRGDIQYFGAGTRLSVL.

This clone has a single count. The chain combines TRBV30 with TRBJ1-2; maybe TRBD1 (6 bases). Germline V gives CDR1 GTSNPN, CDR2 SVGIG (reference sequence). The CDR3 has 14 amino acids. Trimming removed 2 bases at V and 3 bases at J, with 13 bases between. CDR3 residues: CAWSHRARDYGYTF. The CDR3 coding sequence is TGTGCCTGGAGTCACAGGGCCAGGGACTATGGCTACACCTTC.

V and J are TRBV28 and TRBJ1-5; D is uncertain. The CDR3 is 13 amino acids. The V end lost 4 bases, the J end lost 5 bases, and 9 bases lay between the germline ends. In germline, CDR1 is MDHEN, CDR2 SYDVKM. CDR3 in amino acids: CASSSQRHQPQHF. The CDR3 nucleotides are TGTGCCAGCAGTTCCCAGAGGCATCAGCCCCAGCATTTT.

The CDR3, as DNA: TGTGCCAGCGCCGGGGGGAGACCGGGCAATGAGCAGTTCTTC. Protein sequence: CASAGGRPGNEQFF. The V call is TRBV6-6, the J call TRBJ2-1; 7 bases match TRBD2. After removal of 8 bases from V and 6 bases from J, the junction contained 10 bases not matched to a gene. The CDR3 contains 14 residues. CDR1 is MNHNY and CDR2 is SVGAGI in the germline V gene (reference sequence).